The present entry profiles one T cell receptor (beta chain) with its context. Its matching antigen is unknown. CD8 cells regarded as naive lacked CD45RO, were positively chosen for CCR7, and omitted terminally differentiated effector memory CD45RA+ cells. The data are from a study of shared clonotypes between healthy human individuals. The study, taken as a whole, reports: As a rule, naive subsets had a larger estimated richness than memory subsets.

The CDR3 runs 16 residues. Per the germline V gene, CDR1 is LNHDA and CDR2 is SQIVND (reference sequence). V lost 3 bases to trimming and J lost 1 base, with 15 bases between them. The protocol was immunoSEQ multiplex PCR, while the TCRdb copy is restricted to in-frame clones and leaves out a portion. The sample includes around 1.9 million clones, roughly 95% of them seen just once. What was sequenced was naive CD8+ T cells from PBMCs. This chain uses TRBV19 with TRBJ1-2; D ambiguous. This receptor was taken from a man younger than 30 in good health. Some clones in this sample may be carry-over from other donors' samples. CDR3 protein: CASSIILGPSNYGYTF. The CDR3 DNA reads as TGTGCCAGTAGTATTATCCTCGGACCCAGTAACTATGGCTACACCTTC.